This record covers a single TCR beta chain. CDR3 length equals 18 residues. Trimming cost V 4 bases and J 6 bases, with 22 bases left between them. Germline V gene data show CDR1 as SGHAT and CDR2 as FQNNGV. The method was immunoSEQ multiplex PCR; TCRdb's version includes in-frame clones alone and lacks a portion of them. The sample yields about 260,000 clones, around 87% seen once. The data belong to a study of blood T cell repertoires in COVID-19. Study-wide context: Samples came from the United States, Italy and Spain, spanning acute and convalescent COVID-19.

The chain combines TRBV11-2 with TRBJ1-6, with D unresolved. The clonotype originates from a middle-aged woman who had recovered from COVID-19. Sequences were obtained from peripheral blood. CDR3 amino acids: CASSSPAGSVMGNSPLHF. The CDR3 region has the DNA TGTGCCAGCAGCTCCCCCGCCGGGTCTGTCATGGGTAATTCACCCCTCCACTTT.